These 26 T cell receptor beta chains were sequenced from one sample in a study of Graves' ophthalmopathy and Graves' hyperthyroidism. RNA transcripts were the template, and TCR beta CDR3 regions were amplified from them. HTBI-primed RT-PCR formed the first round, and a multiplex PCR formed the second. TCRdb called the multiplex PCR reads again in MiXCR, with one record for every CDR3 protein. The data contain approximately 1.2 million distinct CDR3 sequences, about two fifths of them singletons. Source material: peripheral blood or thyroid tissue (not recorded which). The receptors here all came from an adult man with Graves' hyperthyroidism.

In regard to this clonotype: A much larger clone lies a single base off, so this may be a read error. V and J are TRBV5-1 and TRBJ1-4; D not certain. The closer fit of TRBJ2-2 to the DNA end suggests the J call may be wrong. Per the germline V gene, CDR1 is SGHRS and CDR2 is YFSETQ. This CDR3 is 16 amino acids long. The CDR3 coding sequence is TGCGCCAGCAGCTTGAATGGCGTTCCGAACACCGGGGAGCTGTTTTTT. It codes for CASSLNGVPNTGELFF.

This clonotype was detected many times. The chain's CDR3 is CASSQESFRETQYF. In DNA form, the CDR3 reads TGCGCCAGCAGCCAAGAGTCCTTCCGAGAGACCCAGTACTTC. J is TRBJ2-5 and V is TRBV4-3; D is ambiguous. CDR1 and CDR2 from the germline V gene are LGHNA and YSLEER. The CDR3 length is 14 residues. V was shortened by 0 bases and J by 4 bases, with 9 bases between the two germline ends.

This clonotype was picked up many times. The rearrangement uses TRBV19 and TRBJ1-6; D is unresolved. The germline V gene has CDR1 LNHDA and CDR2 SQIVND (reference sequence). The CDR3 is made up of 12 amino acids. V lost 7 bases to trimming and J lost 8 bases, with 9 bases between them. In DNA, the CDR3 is TGTGCCAGTACCAAGTCGGATTCACCCCTCCACTTT. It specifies CASTKSDSPLHF.

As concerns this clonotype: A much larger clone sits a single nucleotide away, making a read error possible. The CDR3 nucleotides are TGTGCCAGCAGTGAGGTCAGCCATGAAGCTCTCTTT. As protein: CASSEVSHEALF. The chain joins TRBV2 to TRBJ1-1; unclear D gene. There are 12 residues in the CDR3. Germline values: CDR1 SNHLY, CDR2 FYNNEI.

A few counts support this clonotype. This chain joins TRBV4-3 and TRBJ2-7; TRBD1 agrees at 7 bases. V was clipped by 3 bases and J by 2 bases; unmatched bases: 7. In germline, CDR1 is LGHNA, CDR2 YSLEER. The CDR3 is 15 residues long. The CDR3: CASSHVQGRAYEQYF. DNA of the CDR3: TGCGCCAGCAGCCATGTACAGGGGCGGGCCTACGAGCAGTACTTC.

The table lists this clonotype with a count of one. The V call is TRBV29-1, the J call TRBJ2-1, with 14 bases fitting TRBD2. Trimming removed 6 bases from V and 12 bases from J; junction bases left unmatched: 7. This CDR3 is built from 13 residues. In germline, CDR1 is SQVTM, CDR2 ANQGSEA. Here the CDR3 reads CSVPTSGRAWQFF. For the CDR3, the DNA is TGCAGCGTACCGACTAGCGGGAGGGCCTGGCAGTTCTTC.

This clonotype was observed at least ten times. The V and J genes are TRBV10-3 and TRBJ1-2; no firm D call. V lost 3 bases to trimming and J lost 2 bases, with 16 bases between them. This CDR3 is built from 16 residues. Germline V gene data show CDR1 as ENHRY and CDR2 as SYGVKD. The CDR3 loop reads CAISDRTIAPNYGYTF. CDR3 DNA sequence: TGTGCCATCAGTGACCGGACTATAGCTCCGAACTATGGCTACACCTTC.

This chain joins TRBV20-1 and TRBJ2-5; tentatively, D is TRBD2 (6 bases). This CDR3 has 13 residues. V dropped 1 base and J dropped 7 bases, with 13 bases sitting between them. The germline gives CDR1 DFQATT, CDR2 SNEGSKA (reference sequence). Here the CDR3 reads CSARGLGSGTQYF. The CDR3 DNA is TGCAGTGCTAGAGGGTTAGGTAGCGGGACCCAGTACTTC.

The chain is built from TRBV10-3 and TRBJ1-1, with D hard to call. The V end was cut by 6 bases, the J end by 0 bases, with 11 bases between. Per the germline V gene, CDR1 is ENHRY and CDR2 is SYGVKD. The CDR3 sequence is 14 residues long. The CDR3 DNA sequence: TGTGCCATCAGGGCAGGAAGAATGAACACTGAAGCTTTCTTT. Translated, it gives CAIRAGRMNTEAFF.

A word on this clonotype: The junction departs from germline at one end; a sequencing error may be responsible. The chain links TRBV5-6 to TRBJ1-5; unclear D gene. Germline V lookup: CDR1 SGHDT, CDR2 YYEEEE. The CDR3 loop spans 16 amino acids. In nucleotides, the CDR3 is TGTGCCGGCAGCCTTGGAGGTAGCAATAGCAATCAGCCCCAGCATTTT. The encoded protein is CAGSLGGSNSNQPQHF.

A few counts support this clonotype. CDR3 region: CSARRTGNTGELFF. The CDR3 coding sequence is TGCAGTGCTAGGCGGACAGGGAACACCGGGGAGCTGTTTTTT. This chain connects TRBV20-1 to TRBJ2-2; the match to TRBD1 covers 7 bases. Per germline, CDR1 DFQATT and CDR2 SNEGSKA (reference sequence). The CDR3 has 14 residues. V shed 3 bases and J 1 base; nucleotides not matched to a gene: 2.

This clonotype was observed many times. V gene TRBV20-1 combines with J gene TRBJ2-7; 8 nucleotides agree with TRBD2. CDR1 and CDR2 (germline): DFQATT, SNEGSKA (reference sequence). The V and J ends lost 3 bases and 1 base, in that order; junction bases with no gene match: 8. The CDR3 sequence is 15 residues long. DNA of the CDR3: TGCAGTGCTAGTGGTTGGGCGGGGGGATCCTACGAGCAGTACTTC. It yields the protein CSASGWAGGSYEQYF.

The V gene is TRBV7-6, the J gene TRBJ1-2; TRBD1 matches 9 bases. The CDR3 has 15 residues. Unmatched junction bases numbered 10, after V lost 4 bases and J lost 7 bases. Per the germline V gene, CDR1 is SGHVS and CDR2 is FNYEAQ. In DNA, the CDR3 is TGTGCCAGCAGCTCCCGGACAGGGGCCGATGGTGGCTACACCTTC. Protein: CASSSRTGADGGYTF.

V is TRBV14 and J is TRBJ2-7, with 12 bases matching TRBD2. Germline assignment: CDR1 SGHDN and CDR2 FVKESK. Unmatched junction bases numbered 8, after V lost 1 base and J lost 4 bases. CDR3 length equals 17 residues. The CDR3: CASSQVVGLAGRYEQYF. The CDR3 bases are TGTGCCAGCAGCCAAGTCGTCGGACTAGCGGGGAGGTACGAGCAGTACTTC.

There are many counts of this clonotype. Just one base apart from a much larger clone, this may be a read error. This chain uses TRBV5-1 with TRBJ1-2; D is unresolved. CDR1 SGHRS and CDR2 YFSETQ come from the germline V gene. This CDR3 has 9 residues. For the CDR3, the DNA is TGTGCCAGCAGTTATGGCTACACCTTC. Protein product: CASSYGYTF.

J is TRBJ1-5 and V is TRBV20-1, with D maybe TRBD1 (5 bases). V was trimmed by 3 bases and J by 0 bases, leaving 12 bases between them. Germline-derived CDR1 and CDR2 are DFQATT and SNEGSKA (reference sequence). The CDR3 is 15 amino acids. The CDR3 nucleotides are TGCAGTGCTAGCCGAAGGGGAGGTAGCAATCAGCCCCAGCATTTT. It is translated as CSASRRGGSNQPQHF.

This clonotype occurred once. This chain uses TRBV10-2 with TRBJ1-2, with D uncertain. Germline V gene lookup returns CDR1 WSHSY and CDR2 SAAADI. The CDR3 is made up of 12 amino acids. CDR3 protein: CPTPRPSYGYTF. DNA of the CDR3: TGCCCCACCCCCCGGCCCAGCTATGGCTACACCTTC.

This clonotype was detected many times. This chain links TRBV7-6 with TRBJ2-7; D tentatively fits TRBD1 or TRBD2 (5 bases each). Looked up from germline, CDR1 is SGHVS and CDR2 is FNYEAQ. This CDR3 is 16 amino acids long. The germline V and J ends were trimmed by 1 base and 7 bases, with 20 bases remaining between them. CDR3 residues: CASSLGGRGANGEQYF. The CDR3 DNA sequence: TGTGCCAGCAGCTTAGGGGGTCGAGGGGCTAATGGGGAGCAGTACTTC.

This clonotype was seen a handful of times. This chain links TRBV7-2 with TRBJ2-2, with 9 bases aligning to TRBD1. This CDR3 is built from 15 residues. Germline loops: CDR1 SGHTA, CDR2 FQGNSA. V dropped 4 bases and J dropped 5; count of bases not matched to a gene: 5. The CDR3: CASSSQGAWTGELFF. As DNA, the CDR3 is TGTGCCAGCAGCTCACAGGGGGCGTGGACCGGGGAGCTGTTTTTT.

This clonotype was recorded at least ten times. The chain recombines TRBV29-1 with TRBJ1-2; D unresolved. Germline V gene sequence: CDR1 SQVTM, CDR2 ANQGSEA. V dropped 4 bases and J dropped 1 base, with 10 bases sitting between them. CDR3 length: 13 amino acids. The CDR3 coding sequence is TGCAGCGTTGTGGGGTCGGGTAACTATGGCTACACCTTC. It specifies CSVVGSGNYGYTF.

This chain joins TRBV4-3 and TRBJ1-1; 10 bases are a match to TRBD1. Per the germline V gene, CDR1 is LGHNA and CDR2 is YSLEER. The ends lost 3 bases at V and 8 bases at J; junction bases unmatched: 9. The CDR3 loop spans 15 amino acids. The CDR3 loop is CASSQAGTGETEAFF. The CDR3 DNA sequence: TGCGCCAGCAGCCAGGCCGGGACAGGGGAAACCGAAGCTTTCTTT.

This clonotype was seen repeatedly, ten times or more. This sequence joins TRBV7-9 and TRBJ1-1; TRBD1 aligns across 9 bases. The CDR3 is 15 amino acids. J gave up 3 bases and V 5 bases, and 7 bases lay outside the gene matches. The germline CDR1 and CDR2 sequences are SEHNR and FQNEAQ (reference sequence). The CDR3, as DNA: TGTGCCAGCAGCCAGGGGACAGGGAGGGACACTGAAGCTTTCTTT. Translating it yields CASSQGTGRDTEAFF.

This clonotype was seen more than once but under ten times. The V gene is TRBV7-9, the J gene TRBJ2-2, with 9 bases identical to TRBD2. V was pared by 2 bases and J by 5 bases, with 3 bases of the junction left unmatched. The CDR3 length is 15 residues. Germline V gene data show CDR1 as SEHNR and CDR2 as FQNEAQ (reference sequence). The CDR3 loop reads CASSLLREGTGELFF. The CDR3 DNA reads TGTGCCAGCAGCTTACTGCGGGAGGGTACCGGGGAGCTGTTTTTT.

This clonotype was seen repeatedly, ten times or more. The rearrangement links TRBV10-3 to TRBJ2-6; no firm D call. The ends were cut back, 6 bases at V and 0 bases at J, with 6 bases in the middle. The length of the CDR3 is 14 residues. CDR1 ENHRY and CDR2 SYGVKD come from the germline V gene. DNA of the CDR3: TGTGCCATCAGCCTAAGCTCTGGGGCCAACGTCCTGACTTTC. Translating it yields CAISLSSGANVLTF.

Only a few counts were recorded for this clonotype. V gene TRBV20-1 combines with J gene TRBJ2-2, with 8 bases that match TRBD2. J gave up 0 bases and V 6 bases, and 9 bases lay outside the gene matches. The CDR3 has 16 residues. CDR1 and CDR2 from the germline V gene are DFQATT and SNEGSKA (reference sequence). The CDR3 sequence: CSAATSGLTNTGELFF. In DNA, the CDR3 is TGCAGTGCAGCCACTAGCGGTCTTACGAACACCGGGGAGCTGTTTTTT.

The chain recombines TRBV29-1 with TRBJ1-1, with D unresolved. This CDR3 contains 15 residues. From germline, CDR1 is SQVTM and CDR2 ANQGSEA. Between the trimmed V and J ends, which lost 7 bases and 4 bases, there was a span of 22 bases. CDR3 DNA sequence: TGCAGCGCAGAAAGCCCCACAGCGTTCGGCACTGAAGCTTTCTTT. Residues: CSAESPTAFGTEAFF. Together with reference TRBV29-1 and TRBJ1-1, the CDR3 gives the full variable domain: SAVISQKPSRDICQRGTSLTIQCQVDSQVTMMFWYRQQPGQSLTLIATANQGSEATYESGFVIDKFPISRPNLTFSTLTVSNMSPEDSSIYLCSAESPTAFGTEAFFGQGTRLTVV.